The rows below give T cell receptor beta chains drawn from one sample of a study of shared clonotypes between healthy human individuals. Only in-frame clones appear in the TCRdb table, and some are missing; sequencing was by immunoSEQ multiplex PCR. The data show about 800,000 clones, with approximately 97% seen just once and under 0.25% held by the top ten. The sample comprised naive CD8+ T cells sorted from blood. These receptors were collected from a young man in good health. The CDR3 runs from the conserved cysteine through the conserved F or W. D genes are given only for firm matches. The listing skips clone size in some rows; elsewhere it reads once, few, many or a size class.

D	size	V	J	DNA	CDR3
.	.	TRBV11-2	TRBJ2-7	TGTGCCAGCCAACCTCAGGTTCTTTACGAGCAGTACTTC	CASQPQVLYEQYF
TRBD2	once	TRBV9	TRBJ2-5	TGTGCCAGCAGCGCTAGCGGGAGGGCCGAGACCCAGTACTTC	CASSASGRAETQYF
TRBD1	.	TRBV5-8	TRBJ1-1	TGTGCCAGCAGCATCCCGGGACAGAGGAACACTGAAGCTTTCTTT	CASSIPGQRNTEAFF
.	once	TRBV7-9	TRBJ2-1	TGTGCCAGCACCGCCCCCCCACAGGCAGACAATGAGCAGTTCTTC	CASTAPPQADNEQFF
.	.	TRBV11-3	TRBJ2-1	TGTGCCAGCAGCTACGGGAATAGTGAGCAGTTCTTC	CASSYGNSEQFF
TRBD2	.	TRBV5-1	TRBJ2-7	TGCGCCAGCAGCTTTAGCGGGAGTCGAAGCGAGCAGTACTTC	CASSFSGSRSEQYF
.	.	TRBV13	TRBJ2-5	TGTGCCAGCGGCCAAGAGACCCAGTACTTC	CASGQETQYF
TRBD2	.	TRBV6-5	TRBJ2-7	TGTGCCAGCAGACTAGCGGGAAACGAGCAGTACTTC	CASRLAGNEQYF
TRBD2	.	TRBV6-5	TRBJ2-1	TGTGCCAGCAGGGGACTAGCGGGAGGATACAATGAGCAGTTCTTC	CASRGLAGGYNEQFF
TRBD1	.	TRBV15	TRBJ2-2	TGTGCCACCATCGACAGGGTCAACACCGGGGAGCTGTTTTTT	CATIDRVNTGELFF
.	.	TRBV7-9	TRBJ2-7	TGTGCCAGCAGCTTTAAGACAGAAACTCCCCACGAGCAGTACTTC	CASSFKTETPHEQYF
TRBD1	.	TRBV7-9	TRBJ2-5	TGTGCCAGCAGCTCCGGGACAGGGAGGCAAGAGACCCAGTACTTC	CASSSGTGRQETQYF
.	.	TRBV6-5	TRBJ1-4	TGTGCCAGCAGCCCGGACAGAGAAAAACTGTTTTTT	CASSPDREKLFF
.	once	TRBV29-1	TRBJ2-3	TGCAGCGTTGGGGTAGAAAGCGGCAGCACAGATACGCAGTATTTT	CSVGVESGSTDTQYF
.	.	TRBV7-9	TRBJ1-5	TGTGCCAGCAGCTCCTACAAGGATCATCAGCCCCAGCATTTT	CASSSYKDHQPQHF
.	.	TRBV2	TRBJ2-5	TGTGCCAGCAGTGAATGGAGGAGTCAGGGGTCGGGGGAGACCCAGTACTTC	CASSEWRSQGSGETQYF
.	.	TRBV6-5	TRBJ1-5	TGTGCCAGCAGTTACGGTCCCGGAAATCAGCCCCAGCATTTT	CASSYGPGNQPQHF